This is a list of T cell receptor beta chains from one sample in a study of cytomegalovirus exposure and HLA in healthy donors. Profiling relied on immunoSEQ multiplex PCR, and the TCRdb table lists in-frame clones only, not all of them. The table includes about 200,000 clones, about 84% detected once. Sequenced material: PBMCs. Source of these receptors: a woman younger than 35 in good health and CMV-seronegative. Both conserved end residues are part of each CDR3. The D gene is left open where the match is weak. Size values are once, few and many counts, or a class for expanded clones, and some rows have none.

CDR3 protein	CDR3 DNA	D gene	clone size	V gene	J gene
CASSLEREAYNEQFF	TGTGCCAGCAGCTTAGAACGGGAGGCATACAATGAGCAGTTCTTC	TRBD2	NA	TRBV11-2	TRBJ2-1
CASSWGGTGWANTGELFF	TGCGCCAGCAGCTGGGGTGGTACAGGATGGGCGAACACCGGGGAGCTGTTTTTT	NA	NA	TRBV5-1	TRBJ2-2
CASTQGPNYGYTF	TGTGCCAGCACGCAGGGTCCTAACTATGGCTACACCTTC	NA	NA	TRBV9	TRBJ1-2
CASSPRGPGNTEAFF	TGTGCCAGCAGTCCCAGGGGGCCGGGGAACACTGAAGCTTTCTTT	TRBD1	NA	TRBV28	TRBJ1-1
CASSYSQLVNTEAFF	TGTGCCAGCAGTTACTCACAGCTGGTGAACACTGAAGCTTTCTTT	NA	NA	TRBV6-5	TRBJ1-1
CASSQDSLSAATDTQYF	TGTGCCAGCAGCCAAGACTCGCTTTCCGCGGCCACAGATACGCAGTATTTT	NA	few	TRBV4-2	TRBJ2-3
CASSLATGGPTVGEQYF	TGTGCCAGCAGCTTAGCGACAGGGGGCCCCACGGTCGGCGAGCAGTACTTC	TRBD1	NA	TRBV7-8	TRBJ2-7
CASSQDRAGLDGYTF	TGCGCCAGCAGCCAAGATCGAGCAGGATTAGATGGCTACACCTTC	NA	NA	TRBV4-1	TRBJ1-2
CASSESIQETQYF	TGCGCCAGCAGTGAGTCTATACAAGAGACCCAGTACTTC	NA	NA	TRBV10-2	TRBJ2-5
CASSLVTGGNQPQHF	TGTGCCAGCAGCTTAGTGACAGGGGGGAATCAGCCCCAGCATTTT	TRBD1	NA	TRBV7-6	TRBJ1-5
CASSLLRDYNEQFF	TGTGCCAGCAGTTTATTGCGGGACTACAATGAGCAGTTCTTC	NA	NA	TRBV27	TRBJ2-1
CASSQDHSFYEQYF	TGCGCCAGCAGCCAAGATCACAGTTTTTACGAGCAGTACTTC	NA	few	TRBV4-1	TRBJ2-7
CASSPGAETYGYTF	TGTGCCAGCAGCCCTGGGGCGGAGACCTATGGCTACACCTTC	NA	few	TRBV7-6	TRBJ1-2
CASSSDNAYEQYF	TGTGCCAGCAGCTCGGACAACGCCTACGAGCAGTACTTC	NA	NA	TRBV5-6	TRBJ2-7
CASSITGGWGEAFF	TGTGCCAGCAGCATAACAGGAGGGTGGGGTGAAGCTTTCTTT	NA	NA	TRBV7-2	TRBJ1-1
CAIAGLAGRGEQYF	TGTGCCATAGCTGGACTAGCGGGAAGAGGCGAGCAGTACTTC	TRBD2	NA	TRBV10-3	TRBJ2-7
CSVTSGGRDQPQHF	TGCAGCGTAACCTCCGGGGGTCGGGATCAGCCCCAGCATTTT	NA	NA	TRBV29-1	TRBJ1-5
CASSILNTWTGARDTGELFF	TGTGCCAGTAGTATACTCAATACCTGGACAGGGGCCCGGGACACCGGGGAGCTGTTTTTT	TRBD1	many	TRBV19	TRBJ2-2
CASSVVGLNYGYTF	TGTGCCAGTAGTGTAGTGGGACTGAACTATGGCTACACCTTC	NA	NA	TRBV19	TRBJ1-2
CASSGQGQGANEQFF	TGTGCCAGTAGTGGTCAGGGACAGGGGGCTAATGAGCAGTTCTTC	TRBD1	NA	TRBV19	TRBJ2-1
CASSEGTANTEAFF	TGTGCCAGCAGTGAAGGAACAGCGAACACTGAAGCTTTCTTT	NA	NA	TRBV6-4	TRBJ1-1
CASSDGLAGDNEQFF	TGTGCCAGCAGTGATGGCCTAGCGGGAGACAATGAGCAGTTCTTC	TRBD2	NA	TRBV2	TRBJ2-1
CASSSGTAFYGYTF	TGTGCCAGCAGTTCAGGGACAGCCTTCTATGGCTACACCTTC	TRBD1	NA	TRBV27	TRBJ1-2
CASSSLLGLAGEGELFF	TGTGCCAGCAGCTCACTTTTGGGACTAGCGGGGGAGGGGGAGCTGTTTTTT	TRBD2	NA	TRBV9	TRBJ2-2
CASSQDSKRGPSSSADTQYF	TGTGCCAGCAGCCAAGATTCCAAGCGGGGGCCCTCATCGTCCGCAGATACGCAGTATTTT	TRBD2	NA	TRBV4-2	TRBJ2-3
CASSPDRSYGYTF	TGTGCCAGCAGCCCGGACAGATCTTATGGCTACACCTTC	NA	NA	TRBV9	TRBJ1-2
CASSVGTSGISYNEQFF	TGCGCCAGCAGTGTAGGGACTAGCGGGATTTCCTACAATGAGCAGTTCTTC	TRBD2	once	TRBV10-1	TRBJ2-1
CASSPRTYDGYTF	TGTGCCAGCAGCCCCCGGACTTACGATGGCTACACCTTC	NA	NA	TRBV11-2	TRBJ1-2
CASSPGLQETQYF	TGTGCCAGCTCACCGGGACTCCAAGAGACCCAGTACTTC	NA	NA	TRBV18	TRBJ2-5
CASSHLTSGIQYEQYF	TGTGCCAGTAGCCATTTGACTAGCGGGATTCAGTACGAGCAGTACTTC	TRBD2	NA	TRBV19	TRBJ2-7
CASSVSGGGDTQYF	TGTGCCAGCAGCGTGAGCGGGGGAGGCGATACGCAGTATTTT	TRBD2	NA	TRBV7-9	TRBJ2-3
CASSFRDSYEQYF	TGTGCCAGCAGCTTCCGGGACAGCTACGAGCAGTACTTC	TRBD1	once	TRBV7-8	TRBJ2-7
CASSQESGGAYNEQFF	TGCGCCAGCAGCCAAGAGAGCGGGGGGGCTTACAATGAGCAGTTCTTC	TRBD2	few	TRBV4-1	TRBJ2-1
CAISPGSGVDTQYF	TGTGCCATCAGTCCCGGTAGCGGGGTAGATACGCAGTATTTT	TRBD2	NA	TRBV10-3	TRBJ2-3
CASSSTGPFNYGYTF	TGTGCCAGCAGCTCAACAGGGCCCTTTAACTATGGCTACACCTTC	NA	NA	TRBV5-4	TRBJ1-2
CASNWDRVPYNEQFF	TGTGCCAGTAATTGGGACAGGGTACCCTACAATGAGCAGTTCTTC	TRBD1	NA	TRBV7-8	TRBJ2-1
CASSLAVPGSGGNEQFF	TGTGCCAGCAGCTTAGCGGTTCCAGGGTCCGGGGGCAATGAGCAGTTCTTC	NA	NA	TRBV7-8	TRBJ2-1
CASSLSNTEAFF	TGTGCCAGCAGCCTATCGAACACTGAAGCTTTCTTT	NA	NA	TRBV11-2	TRBJ1-1
CASSPRVYQETQYF	TGTGCCAGCAGCCCGCGGGTGTACCAAGAGACCCAGTACTTC	NA	NA	TRBV7-6	TRBJ2-5
CASSIDLLGRGPYEQYF	TGTGCCAGTAGTATAGATCTTCTGGGCAGGGGGCCCTACGAGCAGTACTTC	TRBD1	once	TRBV19	TRBJ2-7
CASTSPSGNEQFF	TGTGCCAGCACCTCACCTAGCGGGAATGAGCAGTTCTTC	TRBD2	NA	TRBV6-6	TRBJ2-1
CASSLDRVHEQFF	TGTGCCAGCAGTTTAGACAGGGTCCATGAGCAGTTCTTC	TRBD1	NA	TRBV27	TRBJ2-1
CASSVSVKTSAYEQYF	TGTGCCAGCAGCGTTTCGGTGAAGACTAGCGCCTACGAGCAGTACTTC	TRBD2	NA	TRBV9	TRBJ2-7
CASSLYMGLTFSGNTIYF	TGTGCCAGCAGCTTATATATGGGACTGACTTTCTCTGGAAACACCATATATTTT	NA	NA	TRBV7-2	TRBJ1-3
CASSPDRGRDEKLFF	TGTGCCAGCAGCCCAGACAGGGGGCGGGATGAAAAACTGTTTTTT	TRBD1	few	TRBV7-8	TRBJ1-4
CATVLDDHSSSPLHF	TGTGCCACCGTCCTAGATGACCACTCTTCTTCACCCCTCCACTTT	NA	few	TRBV2	TRBJ1-6